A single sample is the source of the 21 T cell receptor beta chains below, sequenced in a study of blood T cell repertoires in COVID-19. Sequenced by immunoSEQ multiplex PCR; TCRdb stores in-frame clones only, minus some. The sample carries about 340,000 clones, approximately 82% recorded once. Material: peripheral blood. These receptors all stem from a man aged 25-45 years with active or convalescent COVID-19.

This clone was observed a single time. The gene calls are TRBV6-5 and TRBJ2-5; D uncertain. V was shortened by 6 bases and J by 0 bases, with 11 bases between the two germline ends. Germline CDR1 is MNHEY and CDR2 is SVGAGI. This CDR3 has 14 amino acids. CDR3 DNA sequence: TGTGCCAGCAGCATCGACGGGTACCAAGAGACCCAGTACTTC. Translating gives CASSIDGYQETQYF.

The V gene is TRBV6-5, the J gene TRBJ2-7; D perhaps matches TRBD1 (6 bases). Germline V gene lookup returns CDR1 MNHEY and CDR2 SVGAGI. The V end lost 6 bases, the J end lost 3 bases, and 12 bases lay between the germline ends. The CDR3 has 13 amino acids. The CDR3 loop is CASSWSTGYEQYF. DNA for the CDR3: TGTGCCAGCAGCTGGTCGACAGGCTACGAGCAGTACTTC.

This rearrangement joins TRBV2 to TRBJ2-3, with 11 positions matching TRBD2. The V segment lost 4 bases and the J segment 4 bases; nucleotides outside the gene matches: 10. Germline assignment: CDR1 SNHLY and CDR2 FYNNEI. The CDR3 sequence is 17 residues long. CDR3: CASSGGGGSGGADTQYF. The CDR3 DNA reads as TGTGCCAGCAGTGGAGGCGGGGGTAGCGGGGGGGCAGATACGCAGTATTTT. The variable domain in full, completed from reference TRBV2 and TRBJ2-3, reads EPEVTQTPSHQVTQMGQEVILRCVPISNHLYFYWYRQILGQKVEFLVSFYNNEISEKSEIFDDQFSVERPDGSNFTLKIRSTKLEDSAMYFCASSGGGGSGGADTQYFGPGTRLTVL.

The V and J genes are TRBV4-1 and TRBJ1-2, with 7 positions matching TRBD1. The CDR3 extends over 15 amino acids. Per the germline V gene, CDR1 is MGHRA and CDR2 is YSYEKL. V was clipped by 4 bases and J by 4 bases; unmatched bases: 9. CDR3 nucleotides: TGCGCCAGCAGCCCCAGGGTAGACAGGGTCTATGGCTACACCTTC. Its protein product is CASSPRVDRVYGYTF.

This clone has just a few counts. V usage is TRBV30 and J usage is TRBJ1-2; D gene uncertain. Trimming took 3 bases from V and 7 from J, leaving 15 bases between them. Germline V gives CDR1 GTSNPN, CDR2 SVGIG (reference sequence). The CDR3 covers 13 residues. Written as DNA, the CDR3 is TGTGCCTGGAGCCTAGAGGTAGTCAGTGGCTACACCTTC. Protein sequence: CAWSLEVVSGYTF.

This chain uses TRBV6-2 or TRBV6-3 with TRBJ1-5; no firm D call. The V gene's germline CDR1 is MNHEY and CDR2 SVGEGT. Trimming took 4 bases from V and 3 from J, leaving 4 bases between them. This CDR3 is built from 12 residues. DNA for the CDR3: TGTGCCAGCAGTTTAAACAATCAGCCCCAGCATTTT. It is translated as CASSLNNQPQHF.

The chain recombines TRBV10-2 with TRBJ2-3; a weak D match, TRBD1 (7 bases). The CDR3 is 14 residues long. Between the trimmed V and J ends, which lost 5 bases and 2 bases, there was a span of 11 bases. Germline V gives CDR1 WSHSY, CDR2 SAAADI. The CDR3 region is CASSWRGPTDTQYF. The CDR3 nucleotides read TGCGCCAGCAGTTGGAGGGGGCCCACAGATACGCAGTATTTT.

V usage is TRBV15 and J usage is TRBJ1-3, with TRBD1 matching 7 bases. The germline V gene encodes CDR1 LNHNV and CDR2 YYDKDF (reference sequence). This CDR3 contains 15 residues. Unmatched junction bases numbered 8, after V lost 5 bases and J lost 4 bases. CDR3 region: CATSGFGTAGNTIYF. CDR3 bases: TGTGCCACCAGCGGATTTGGGACAGCCGGAAACACCATATATTTT. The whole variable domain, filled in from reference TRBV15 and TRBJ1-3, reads DAMVIQNPRYQVTQFGKPVTLSCSQTLNHNVMYWYQQKSSQAPKLLFHYYDKDFNNEADTPDNFQSRRPNTSFCFLDIRSPGLGDTAMYLCATSGFGTAGNTIYFGEGSWLTVV.

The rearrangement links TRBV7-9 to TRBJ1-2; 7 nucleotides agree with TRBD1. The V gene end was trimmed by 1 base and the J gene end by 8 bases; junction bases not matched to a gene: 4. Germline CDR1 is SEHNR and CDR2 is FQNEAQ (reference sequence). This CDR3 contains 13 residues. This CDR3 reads CASSLVTGEGYTF. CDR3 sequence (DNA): TGTGCCAGCAGCTTAGTTACAGGGGAAGGCTACACCTTC.

The CDR3 nucleotides read TGTGCCAGCAGTCTAGGACAGGGCCCATATTCTCATAATTCACCCCTCCACTTT. Translating gives CASSLGQGPYSHNSPLHF. The chain has TRBV6-2 or TRBV6-3 and TRBJ1-6; 8 nucleotides align to TRBD1. Unmatched junction bases numbered 14, after V lost 5 bases and J lost 5 bases. This CDR3 region has 18 residues. The V gene's germline CDR1 is MNHEY and CDR2 SVGEGT.

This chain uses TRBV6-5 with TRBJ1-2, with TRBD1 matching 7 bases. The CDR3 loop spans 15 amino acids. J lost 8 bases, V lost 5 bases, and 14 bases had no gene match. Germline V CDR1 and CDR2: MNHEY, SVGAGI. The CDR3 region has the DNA TGTGCCAGCAGTCCCGCGGGACAGAGCTCGGAGGGCTACACCTTC. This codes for CASSPAGQSSEGYTF.

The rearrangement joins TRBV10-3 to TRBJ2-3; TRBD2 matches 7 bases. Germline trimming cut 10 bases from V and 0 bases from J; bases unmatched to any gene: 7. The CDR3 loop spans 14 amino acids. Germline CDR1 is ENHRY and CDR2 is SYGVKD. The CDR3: CATSSGVSTDTQYF. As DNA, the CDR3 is TGTGCCACCTCCAGCGGGGTTAGCACAGATACGCAGTATTTT.

CDR3 bases: TGTGCCAGCAGGCCCGGGGGGAATCAGCCCCAGCATTTT. Protein product: CASRPGGNQPQHF. The V gene is TRBV12-3 or TRBV12-4, the J gene TRBJ1-5; D is perhaps TRBD1 (5 bases). The CDR3 contains 13 residues. Trimming cost V 6 bases and J 4 bases, with 10 bases left between them.

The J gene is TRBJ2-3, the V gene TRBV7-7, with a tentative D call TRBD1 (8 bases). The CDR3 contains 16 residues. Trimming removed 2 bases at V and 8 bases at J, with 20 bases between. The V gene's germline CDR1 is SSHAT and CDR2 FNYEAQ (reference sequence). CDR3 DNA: TGTGCCAGCAGCTTAAGTCCCGGACAGGGCGGGGGTACGCAGTATTTT. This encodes CASSLSPGQGGGTQYF.

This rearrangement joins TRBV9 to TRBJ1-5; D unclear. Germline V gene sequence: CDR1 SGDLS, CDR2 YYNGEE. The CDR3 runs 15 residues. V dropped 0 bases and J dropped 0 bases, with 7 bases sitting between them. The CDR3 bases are TGTGCCAGCAGCGTAGATGGAGGTAGCAATCAGCCCCAGCATTTT. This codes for CASSVDGGSNQPQHF.

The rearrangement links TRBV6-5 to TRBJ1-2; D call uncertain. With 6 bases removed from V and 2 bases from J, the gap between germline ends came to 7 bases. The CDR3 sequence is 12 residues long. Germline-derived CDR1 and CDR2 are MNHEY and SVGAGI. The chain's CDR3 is CASRGANYGYTF. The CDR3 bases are TGTGCCAGCAGGGGAGCCAACTATGGCTACACCTTC.

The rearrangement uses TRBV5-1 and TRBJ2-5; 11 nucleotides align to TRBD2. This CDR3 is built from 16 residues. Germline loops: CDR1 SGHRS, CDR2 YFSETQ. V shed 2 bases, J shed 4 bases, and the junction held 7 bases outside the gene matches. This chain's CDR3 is CASSFNPGLAGETQYF. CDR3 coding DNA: TGCGCCAGCAGCTTTAACCCCGGACTAGCGGGAGAGACCCAGTACTTC.

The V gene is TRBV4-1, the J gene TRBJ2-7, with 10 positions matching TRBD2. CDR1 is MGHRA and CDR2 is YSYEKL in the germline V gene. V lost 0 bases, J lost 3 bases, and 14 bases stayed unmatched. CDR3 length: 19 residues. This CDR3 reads CASSQEVGLAGEDSYEQYF. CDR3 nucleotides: TGCGCCAGCAGCCAAGAAGTGGGCCTAGCGGGAGAAGACAGCTACGAGCAGTACTTC.

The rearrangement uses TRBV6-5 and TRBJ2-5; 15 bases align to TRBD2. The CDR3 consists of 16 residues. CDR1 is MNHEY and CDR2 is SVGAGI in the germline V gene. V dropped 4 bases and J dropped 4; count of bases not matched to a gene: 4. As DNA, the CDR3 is TGTGCCAGCAGTTTGGGACTAGCGGGAGGCCTAGAGACCCAGTACTTC. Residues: CASSLGLAGGLETQYF.

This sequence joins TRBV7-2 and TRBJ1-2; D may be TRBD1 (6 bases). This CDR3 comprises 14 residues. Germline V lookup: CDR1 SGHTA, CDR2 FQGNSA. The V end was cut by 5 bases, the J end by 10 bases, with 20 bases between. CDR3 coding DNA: TGTGCCAGCAGCCCAGCGGCAGGGGCCAGGGTCTACACCTTC. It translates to CASSPAAGARVYTF.

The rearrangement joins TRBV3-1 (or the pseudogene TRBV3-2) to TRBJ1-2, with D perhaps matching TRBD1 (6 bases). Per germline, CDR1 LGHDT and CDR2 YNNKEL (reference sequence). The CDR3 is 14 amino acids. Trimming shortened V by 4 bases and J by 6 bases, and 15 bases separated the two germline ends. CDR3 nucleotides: TGTGCCAGCAGCCCCCAGGCGGGGGGCGATGGCTACACCTTC. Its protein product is CASSPQAGGDGYTF.